The table lists the clone carrying this T cell receptor beta chain with many counts. The target antigen is unknown. The CDR3 is made up of 14 amino acids. The J segment lost 5 bases and the V segment lost 5 bases, leaving 5 bases of the junction unmatched. CDR1 is SNHLY and CDR2 is FYNNEI in the germline V gene. These data come from a study of T cells in Graves' hyperthyroidism and ophthalmopathy. Findings of the study overall: The majority of expanded thyroid clonotypes above 0.001 also appeared in blood. The authors' 13 V-J model separated ophthalmopathy from stable hyperthyroidism.

The investigators amplified TCR beta CDR3 regions from RNA transcripts. The HTBI primer set served for first-round RT-PCR of the TCR CDR3. One entry per CDR3 protein results from TCRdb running MiXCR on the multiplex PCR reads. This sample has roughly 740,000 distinct CDR3 sequences, with 15% to 20% found just once. Pregnant or lactating patients were excluded, as were those with uncontrolled infection or other autoimmune disease. The chain has TRBV2 and TRBJ1-5; 8 bases line up with TRBD1. Sample: blood. The sequence derives from a man between 18 and 29 years old with Graves' hyperthyroidism. CDR3: CASSSDRGDQPQHF. The CDR3, as DNA: TGTGCCAGCAGTTCCGACAGGGGAGATCAGCCCCAGCATTTT. Based on the CDR3 plus reference TRBV2 and TRBJ1-5, the full variable domain is EPEVTQTPSHQVTQMGQEVILRCVPISNHLYFYWYRQILGQKVEFLVSFYNNEISEKSEIFDDQFSVERPDGSNFTLKIRSTKLEDSAMYFCASSSDRGDQPQHFGDGTRLSIL.